This is a list of T cell receptor beta chains from one sample in a study of T-cell memory formation after mild COVID-19. MiXCR, run by TCRdb on the 5' RACE reads, gives a single entry per CDR3 protein. The sample has roughly 190,000 distinct CDR3 sequences; about 17% are singletons. Sequencing was done on a sample of PBMCs or a T cell subset sorted from them (not recorded which). These receptors were taken from an adult woman who had mild COVID-19 (a few samples of this study predate the infection). Cell type and time point are not known. CDR3s include the opening cysteine and the closing phenylalanine or tryptophan. The D gene is left open where the match is weak. For some rows the clone size is stated as once, few or many, or as a class when expanded; others skip it.

clone size: many; V gene: TRBV7-8; J gene: TRBJ1-5; D gene: NA; CDR3 length: 15; CDR3 DNA: TGTGCCAGCAGCTTAGTAGGCTCTAGCAATCAGCCCCAGCATTTT; CDR3 protein: CASSLVGSSNQPQHF
clone size: NA; V gene: TRBV7-2; J gene: TRBJ2-7; D gene: NA; CDR3 length: 14; CDR3 DNA: TGTGCCAGCAGCCTCGCGGGGGCAAGCAACGAGCAGTACTTC; CDR3 protein: CASSLAGASNEQYF
clone size: few; V gene: TRBV12-3/TRBV12-4; J gene: TRBJ1-2; D gene: TRBD1; CDR3 length: 13; CDR3 DNA: TGTGCCAGCAGAGATACAGGGGGAAAAGACTACACCTTC; CDR3 protein: CASRDTGGKDYTF
clone size: few; V gene: TRBV28; J gene: TRBJ2-1; D gene: NA; CDR3 length: 13; CDR3 DNA: TGTGCCAGCAGCGCAAGCCATAGGAGTGAGCAGTTCTTC; CDR3 protein: CASSASHRSEQFF
clone size: few; V gene: TRBV5-1; J gene: TRBJ2-1; D gene: NA; CDR3 length: 14; CDR3 DNA: TGCGCCAGCAGCGGGGTGAGCTCCTACAATGAGCAGTTCTTC; CDR3 protein: CASSGVSSYNEQFF
clone size: NA; V gene: TRBV5-1; J gene: TRBJ2-4; D gene: NA; CDR3 length: 16; CDR3 DNA: TGCGCCAGCAGCCCATCCGGAAATTTAGCCAAAAACATTCAGTACTTC; CDR3 protein: CASSPSGNLAKNIQYF
clone size: NA; V gene: TRBV6-4; J gene: TRBJ2-1; D gene: TRBD2; CDR3 length: 14; CDR3 DNA: TGTGCCAGCCGGGGACTAGCGGGAGGGCTTGAGCAGTTCTTC; CDR3 protein: CASRGLAGGLEQFF
clone size: few; V gene: TRBV5-1; J gene: TRBJ2-2; D gene: NA; CDR3 length: 14; CDR3 DNA: TGCGCCAGCAGCTTGGCTGGGGGAGACGGGGAGCTGTTTTTT; CDR3 protein: CASSLAGGDGELFF
clone size: NA; V gene: TRBV4-3; J gene: TRBJ2-5; D gene: TRBD2; CDR3 length: 15; CDR3 DNA: TGCGCCAGCAGCCAAGCTCTAGCGGGGCAAGAGACCCAGTACTTC; CDR3 protein: CASSQALAGQETQYF
clone size: few; V gene: TRBV5-4; J gene: TRBJ2-1; D gene: TRBD2; CDR3 length: 14; CDR3 DNA: TGTGCCAGCAGCTTGGCCGGGGGACTAGCGGGTCAGTTCTTC; CDR3 protein: CASSLAGGLAGQFF
clone size: few; V gene: TRBV7-9; J gene: TRBJ2-7; D gene: NA; CDR3 length: 12; CDR3 DNA: TGTGCCAGCAGCTTAGGGGCCGCAGAGCAGTACTTC; CDR3 protein: CASSLGAAEQYF
clone size: few; V gene: TRBV7-3; J gene: TRBJ1-2; D gene: TRBD1; CDR3 length: 13; CDR3 DNA: TGTGCCAGCAGTCGCGACAGGGTAGCAGGCTACACCTTC; CDR3 protein: CASSRDRVAGYTF
clone size: NA; V gene: TRBV11-2; J gene: TRBJ2-5; D gene: TRBD2; CDR3 length: 16; CDR3 DNA: TGTGCCAGCAGCTTAATTCCGGGACTAGCGGCGCAGACCCAGTACTTC; CDR3 protein: CASSLIPGLAAQTQYF
clone size: NA; V gene: TRBV7-2; J gene: TRBJ1-6; D gene: NA; CDR3 length: 14; CDR3 DNA: TGTGCCAGCAGCCCCGGTGCTTATAATTCACCCCTCCACTTT; CDR3 protein: CASSPGAYNSPLHF
clone size: NA; V gene: TRBV7-3; J gene: TRBJ1-1; D gene: NA; CDR3 length: 14; CDR3 DNA: TGTGCCAGCAGCTTACAGGGGAGAGTCACTGAAGCTTTCTTT; CDR3 protein: CASSLQGRVTEAFF
clone size: NA; V gene: TRBV6-2/TRBV6-3; J gene: TRBJ2-3; D gene: TRBD1; CDR3 length: 13; CDR3 DNA: TGTGCCAGCACGACGGGACAGGGACATACGCAGTATTTT; CDR3 protein: CASTTGQGHTQYF
clone size: few; V gene: TRBV18; J gene: TRBJ1-2; D gene: NA; CDR3 length: 15; CDR3 DNA: TGTGCCAGCTCCCTCTCGGCTGACAGCTACTATGGCTACACCTTC; CDR3 protein: CASSLSADSYYGYTF
clone size: few; V gene: TRBV7-9; J gene: TRBJ1-2; D gene: NA; CDR3 length: 12; CDR3 DNA: TGTGCCAGCAGCGCATCGGACTATGGCTACACCTTC; CDR3 protein: CASSASDYGYTF
clone size: many; V gene: TRBV5-1; J gene: TRBJ2-1; D gene: NA; CDR3 length: 15; CDR3 DNA: TGCGCCAGCAGCCTAGCGATGATACCGGGCAATGAGCAGTTCTTC; CDR3 protein: CASSLAMIPGNEQFF
clone size: NA; V gene: TRBV18; J gene: TRBJ1-1; D gene: NA; CDR3 length: 13; CDR3 DNA: TGTGCCAGCTCTGGACAGTCAAACACTGAAGCTTTCTTT; CDR3 protein: CASSGQSNTEAFF
clone size: few; V gene: TRBV20-1; J gene: TRBJ2-3; D gene: TRBD1; CDR3 length: 14; CDR3 DNA: TGCAGTGCTAAGACAGGGCAAAACCTAGATACGCAGTATTTT; CDR3 protein: CSAKTGQNLDTQYF
clone size: NA; V gene: TRBV20-1; J gene: TRBJ2-5; D gene: NA; CDR3 length: 15; CDR3 DNA: TGCAGTGCTAACCCCGGTGGGCGGGGGCGCAAGACCCAGTACTTC; CDR3 protein: CSANPGGRGRKTQYF
clone size: NA; V gene: TRBV29-1; J gene: TRBJ1-6; D gene: TRBD1; CDR3 length: 13; CDR3 DNA: TGCAGCGTGACCGGGACAGGGGGATCACCCCTCCACTTT; CDR3 protein: CSVTGTGGSPLHF
clone size: many; V gene: TRBV5-4; J gene: TRBJ2-3; D gene: NA; CDR3 length: 12; CDR3 DNA: TGTGCCAGCAGCTCGCCCTTGGATACGCAGTATTTT; CDR3 protein: CASSSPLDTQYF
clone size: NA; V gene: TRBV9; J gene: TRBJ2-5; D gene: NA; CDR3 length: 16; CDR3 DNA: TGTGCCAGCAGCGTAGGTCCAAAGCTCCCCCAAGAGACCCAGTACTTC; CDR3 protein: CASSVGPKLPQETQYF
clone size: NA; V gene: TRBV24-1; J gene: TRBJ2-1; D gene: TRBD1; CDR3 length: 16; CDR3 DNA: TGTGCCACCAGTGATACCGGGACAGGCTCCTACAATGAGCAGTTCTTC; CDR3 protein: CATSDTGTGSYNEQFF
clone size: few; V gene: TRBV5-6; J gene: TRBJ2-3; D gene: NA; CDR3 length: 15; CDR3 DNA: TGTGCCAGCAGATTTGGATGGATAACCACAGATACGCAGTATTTT; CDR3 protein: CASRFGWITTDTQYF
clone size: NA; V gene: TRBV5-6; J gene: TRBJ1-2; D gene: NA; CDR3 length: 13; CDR3 DNA: TGTGCCAGCTTAACGGAGGGCAGCTATGGCTACACCTTC; CDR3 protein: CASLTEGSYGYTF
clone size: medium-sized; V gene: TRBV5-1; J gene: TRBJ2-5; D gene: NA; CDR3 length: 15; CDR3 DNA: TGCGCCAGCAGCTTGTCGGGGGGCGTCCAAGAGACCCAGTACTTC; CDR3 protein: CASSLSGGVQETQYF
clone size: few; V gene: TRBV29-1; J gene: TRBJ2-2; D gene: NA; CDR3 length: 13; CDR3 DNA: TGCAGCGTTCCACTTAAGAACACCGGGGAGCTGTTTTTT; CDR3 protein: CSVPLKNTGELFF
clone size: few; V gene: TRBV12-3/TRBV12-4; J gene: TRBJ2-1; D gene: NA; CDR3 length: 14; CDR3 DNA: TGTGCCAGCAGTTTAGACACGTTATACAATGAGCAGTTCTTC; CDR3 protein: CASSLDTLYNEQFF
clone size: NA; V gene: TRBV7-9; J gene: TRBJ2-3; D gene: NA; CDR3 length: 11; CDR3 DNA: TGTGCCAGCACTTTGGGTGGGCTACCGTATTTT; CDR3 protein: CASTLGGLPYF
clone size: many; V gene: TRBV5-1; J gene: TRBJ2-3; D gene: NA; CDR3 length: 12; CDR3 DNA: TGTGCCAGCAGCTTAGACGGAGATACGCAGTATTTT; CDR3 protein: CASSLDGDTQYF
clone size: NA; V gene: TRBV6-2/TRBV6-3; J gene: TRBJ2-5; D gene: TRBD2; CDR3 length: 16; CDR3 DNA: TGTGCCAGCACCCGAATAGCGGGGGGTATCGGGGAGACCCAGTACTTC; CDR3 protein: CASTRIAGGIGETQYF
clone size: few; V gene: TRBV15; J gene: TRBJ2-1; D gene: NA; CDR3 length: 12; CDR3 DNA: TGTGCCACCCAAGCTCGCGGGAATGAGCAGTTCTTC; CDR3 protein: CATQARGNEQFF
clone size: NA; V gene: TRBV5-6; J gene: TRBJ2-7; D gene: NA; CDR3 length: 11; CDR3 DNA: TGTGCCAGCAGCGCCATGTACGAGCAGTACTTC; CDR3 protein: CASSAMYEQYF
clone size: many; V gene: TRBV7-2; J gene: TRBJ2-1; D gene: TRBD2; CDR3 length: 18; CDR3 DNA: TGTGCCAGCAGCGATCCGGGACTAGCGGGAGGGCCTAACAATGAGCAGTTCTTC; CDR3 protein: CASSDPGLAGGPNNEQFF
clone size: NA; V gene: TRBV12-3/TRBV12-4; J gene: TRBJ2-3; D gene: NA; CDR3 length: 13; CDR3 DNA: TGTGCCAGCAGGGACTTCCCCACAGATACGCAGTATTTT; CDR3 protein: CASRDFPTDTQYF
clone size: few; V gene: TRBV5-1; J gene: TRBJ1-2; D gene: NA; CDR3 length: 13; CDR3 DNA: TGCGCCAGCAGCTTAGAGGTGAACTATGGCTACACCTTC; CDR3 protein: CASSLEVNYGYTF
clone size: NA; V gene: TRBV27; J gene: TRBJ1-4; D gene: TRBD1; CDR3 length: 16; CDR3 DNA: TGTGCCAGCACCTCCTTCCTGAACAGGGGGACTAAAAAACTGTTTTTT; CDR3 protein: CASTSFLNRGTKKLFF
clone size: NA; V gene: TRBV12-3/TRBV12-4; J gene: TRBJ2-3; D gene: NA; CDR3 length: 17; CDR3 DNA: TGTGCCAGCAGTTCCGAGGTCCTAGCGAGGAACACAGATACGCAGTATTTT; CDR3 protein: CASSSEVLARNTDTQYF
clone size: NA; V gene: TRBV6-5; J gene: TRBJ2-7; D gene: TRBD2; CDR3 length: 17; CDR3 DNA: TGTGCCAGCAGGCGCAGGACTAGCGGGAGGTTTACCTACGAGCAGTACTTC; CDR3 protein: CASRRRTSGRFTYEQYF
clone size: NA; V gene: TRBV7-9; J gene: TRBJ2-7; D gene: NA; CDR3 length: 12; CDR3 DNA: TGTGCCAGCAGCCCGGGGTACTACGAGCAGTACTTC; CDR3 protein: CASSPGYYEQYF
clone size: NA; V gene: TRBV27; J gene: TRBJ2-1; D gene: TRBD2; CDR3 length: 16; CDR3 DNA: TGTGCCAGCAGGTCGGCTAGCGGGAGGACGGGGAATGAGCAGTTCTTC; CDR3 protein: CASRSASGRTGNEQFF
clone size: NA; V gene: TRBV19; J gene: TRBJ1-1; D gene: NA; CDR3 length: 13; CDR3 DNA: TGTGCCGGATCTCGGGAAAGGGGTACTGAAGCTTTCTTT; CDR3 protein: CAGSRERGTEAFF
clone size: NA; V gene: TRBV24-1; J gene: TRBJ2-2; D gene: NA; CDR3 length: 16; CDR3 DNA: TGTGCCACCAGTGACTCCTTGCAGGGCTACACCGGGGAGCTGTTTTTT; CDR3 protein: CATSDSLQGYTGELFF